A single sample gave rise to the 32 T cell receptor beta chains below, sequenced in a study of cytomegalovirus exposure and HLA in healthy donors. The PCR had 60 Vbeta and 13 Jbeta primers. TCRdb's copy holds only in-frame clones and misses some; the assay was immunoSEQ multiplex PCR. The sample comprises around 200,000 clones, around 85% of which are singletons, and 3% to 4.5% rests with the top ten. The specimen was PBMCs. Receptor source: a man aged 45-60 years in good health and CMV-seronegative.

This chain uses TRBV11-2 with TRBJ2-7, with TRBD1 identical over 7 bases. This CDR3 is 17 amino acids long. The germline gives CDR1 SGHAT, CDR2 FQNNGV. After removal of 1 base from V and 4 bases from J, the junction contained 13 bases not matched to a gene. The CDR3 here is CASSLVFTRVRGYEQYF. CDR3 nucleotides: TGTGCCAGCAGCTTAGTTTTCACGCGGGTCAGGGGGTACGAGCAGTACTTC.

This chain uses TRBV5-6 with TRBJ2-2; D is perhaps TRBD1 (6 bases). V gave up 0 bases and J gave up 6 bases, with 12 bases separating them. This CDR3 contains 15 residues. Germline V gene lookup returns CDR1 SGHDT and CDR2 YYEEEE. The CDR3 nucleotides read TGTGCCAGCAGCTTGGGCAGGGGAAAAGCCGGGGAGCTGTTTTTT. Its protein is CASSLGRGKAGELFF. Full variable domain (remainder filled in from reference TRBV5-6 and TRBJ2-2): DAGVTQSPTHLIKTRGQQVTLRCSPKSGHDTVSWYQQALGQGPQFIFQYYEEEERQRGNFPDRFSGHQFPNYSSELNVNALLLGDSALYLCASSLGRGKAGELFFGEGSRLTVL.

The rearrangement joins TRBV27 to TRBJ2-5; TRBD1 aligns across 11 bases. The CDR3 length is 16 residues. The germline V gene encodes CDR1 MNHEY and CDR2 SMNVEV (reference sequence). Trimming at V came to 3 bases and at J to 1 base, leaving 4 bases not matched to a gene. The CDR3 is CASSFRGQGVQETQYF. DNA for the CDR3: TGTGCCAGCAGTTTCAGGGGACAGGGGGTCCAAGAGACCCAGTACTTC.

The chain couples TRBV10-3 to TRBJ1-4; 9 bases agree with TRBD1. Trimming took 3 bases from V and 6 from J; bases not matched to a gene: 2. CDR1 is ENHRY, CDR2 SYGVKD, per germline. The CDR3 spans 14 residues. CDR3 protein: CAISERTGDEKLFF. CDR3 in DNA: TGTGCCATCAGTGAAAGGACAGGGGATGAAAAACTGTTTTTT.

The rearrangement joins TRBV9 to TRBJ2-3; D may be TRBD2 (6 bases). The V end was cut by 4 bases, the J end by 0 bases, with 15 bases between. CDR3 length equals 16 residues. The germline V gene has CDR1 SGDLS and CDR2 YYNGEE. Here the CDR3 reads CASSLDYGWSTDTQYF. DNA of the CDR3: TGTGCCAGCAGCTTGGACTATGGATGGAGCACAGATACGCAGTATTTT.

The chain joins TRBV6-5 to TRBJ2-7; TRBD1 matches at 11 bases. CDR3 length equals 16 residues. Germline assignment: CDR1 MNHEY and CDR2 SVGAGI. With V trimmed by 4 bases and J by 1 base, 6 bases remained unmatched. The CDR3 coding sequence is TGTGCCAGCAGTTCCCGGACAGGGGGCTTTTCCTACGAGCAGTACTTC. It yields the protein CASSSRTGGFSYEQYF.

CDR3 sequence (DNA): TGTGCCAGCAGTGAATATGGTGGTAGCGGGGGGGATACGCAGTATTTT. Translation: CASSEYGGSGGDTQYF. The chain links TRBV25-1 to TRBJ2-3, with TRBD2 identical over 10 bases. The CDR3 spans 16 residues. CDR1 is MGHDK and CDR2 is SYGVNS in the germline V gene. Trimming at V came to 0 bases and at J to 6 bases, leaving 6 bases not matched to a gene.

The J gene is TRBJ2-5, the V gene TRBV10-3; D call uncertain. Germline V gives CDR1 ENHRY, CDR2 SYGVKD. V lost 2 bases to trimming and J lost 0 bases, with 4 bases between them. The CDR3 is 13 residues long. CDR3 coding DNA: TGTGCCATCAGTGAGGACAACCAAGAGACCCAGTACTTC. It translates to CAISEDNQETQYF.

This chain links TRBV7-7 with TRBJ2-5; D may be TRBD2 (6 bases). The CDR3 is made up of 12 amino acids. Germline V gives CDR1 SSHAT, CDR2 FNYEAQ (reference sequence). Trimming cost V 4 bases and J 7 bases, with 10 bases left between them. This CDR3 reads CASSSLSGTQYF. The CDR3, as DNA: TGTGCCAGCAGCTCCCTTAGCGGGACCCAGTACTTC.

The chain combines TRBV4-1 with TRBJ2-2; the match to TRBD1 covers 7 bases. Germline V gene sequence: CDR1 MGHRA, CDR2 YSYEKL. This CDR3 comprises 15 residues. V lost 1 base and J lost 4; bases outside the gene matches: 3. The CDR3 sequence is CASSQATGVTGELFF. CDR3 in DNA: TGCGCCAGCAGCCAAGCTACAGGGGTCACCGGGGAGCTGTTTTTT.

The chain has TRBV25-1 and TRBJ2-5, with D possibly being TRBD1 (5 bases). The CDR3 runs to 11 residues. Trimming removed 4 bases at V and 9 bases at J, with 9 bases between. CDR1 and CDR2 from the germline V gene are MGHDK and SYGVNS. As DNA, the CDR3 is TGTGCCAGCAGTGCCGACAGAGCCCAGTACTTC. Translation: CASSADRAQYF. Full variable domain (outside the CDR3, taken from reference TRBV25-1 and TRBJ2-5): EADIYQTPRYLVIGTGKKITLECSQTMGHDKMYWYQQDPGMELHLIHYSYGVNSTEKGDLSSESTVSRIRTEHFPLTLESARPSHTSQYLCASSADRAQYFGPGTRLLVL.

The V gene is TRBV6-5, the J gene TRBJ2-7, with 7 bases identical to TRBD1. Trimming cost V 6 bases and J 4 bases; bases outside gene matches: 3. Germline-derived CDR1 and CDR2 are MNHEY and SVGAGI. This CDR3 comprises 12 residues. Here the CDR3 reads CASRTGRYEQYF. CDR3 nucleotides: TGTGCCAGCAGGACAGGGAGATACGAGCAGTACTTC.

Written as DNA, the CDR3 is TGTGCCTGGGGAACAGGGGGCTCGGGAAACACCATATATTTT. Amino acids: CAWGTGGSGNTIYF. This chain connects TRBV30 to TRBJ1-3; 9 bases match TRBD1. The CDR3 extends over 14 amino acids. The V segment lost 5 bases and the J segment 4 bases; nucleotides outside the gene matches: 6. Germline values: CDR1 GTSNPN, CDR2 SVGIG (reference sequence). The whole variable domain, filled in from reference TRBV30 and TRBJ1-3, reads SQTIHQWPATLVQPVGSPLSLECTVEGTSNPNLYWYRQAAGRGLQLLFYSVGIGQISSEVPQNLSASRPQDRQFILSSKKLLLSDSGFYLCAWGTGGSGNTIYFGEGSWLTVV.

A single count supports this clone. CDR3 bases: TGTGCCAGCAGCTGGGACAGGGTCTCCTATGGCTACACCTTC. This gives the protein CASSWDRVSYGYTF. J is TRBJ1-2 and V is TRBV5-8, with 9 bases matching TRBD1. V dropped 3 bases and J dropped 4; count of bases not matched to a gene: 4. Germline loops: CDR1 SGHTS, CDR2 YDEGEE. CDR3 length: 14 amino acids.

The chain employs TRBV7-2 and TRBJ2-7, with TRBD1 as a possible D gene (6 bases). Per the germline V gene, CDR1 is SGHTA and CDR2 is FQGNSA. The CDR3 sequence is 14 residues long. The V and J ends lost 3 bases and 4 bases respectively, with 13 bases between them. CDR3 sequence (DNA): TGTGCCAGCAGCTTTTATTTACAGGGTTACGAGCAGTACTTC. Its translation: CASSFYLQGYEQYF.

Here the CDR3 reads CASSLAGLETQYF. CDR3 nucleotide sequence: TGTGCCAGCAGCTTGGCGGGGTTGGAGACCCAGTACTTC. The chain uses TRBV7-9 and TRBJ2-5; perhaps TRBD2 as D (6 bases). This CDR3 has 13 amino acids. The V and J ends lost 3 bases and 5 bases respectively, with 10 bases between them. Per germline, CDR1 SEHNR and CDR2 FQNEAQ (reference sequence). The full variable domain, with the rest looked up from reference TRBV7-9 and TRBJ2-5, is DTGVSQNPRHKITKRGQNVTFRCDPISEHNRLYWYRQTLGQGPEFLTYFQNEAQLEKSRLLSDRFSAERPKGSFSTLEIQRTEQGDSAMYLCASSLAGLETQYFGPGTRLLVL.

This clone was seen more than once but under ten times. The J gene is TRBJ1-2, the V gene TRBV5-6, with TRBD1 identical over 7 bases. CDR3 length: 12 residues. CDR1 is SGHDT and CDR2 is YYEEEE in the germline V gene. Unmatched junction bases numbered 4, after V lost 3 bases and J lost 8 bases. This chain's CDR3 is CASSWNRGGYTF. CDR3 DNA sequence: TGTGCCAGCAGCTGGAACAGGGGCGGCTACACCTTC. Variable domain in full (rest from reference TRBV5-6 and TRBJ1-2): DAGVTQSPTHLIKTRGQQVTLRCSPKSGHDTVSWYQQALGQGPQFIFQYYEEEERQRGNFPDRFSGHQFPNYSSELNVNALLLGDSALYLCASSWNRGGYTFGSGTRLTVV.

V gene TRBV5-1 combines with J gene TRBJ1-1, with 11 bases identical to TRBD1. V lost 5 bases and J lost 3; bases outside the gene matches: 9. The germline V gene encodes CDR1 SGHRS and CDR2 YFSETQ. This CDR3 region has 16 residues. The CDR3 protein is CASSPGQGAQDTEAFF. The DNA of the CDR3 is TGCGCCAGCAGTCCCGGACAGGGGGCGCAAGACACTGAAGCTTTCTTT.

The chain couples TRBV7-2 to TRBJ2-5, with 8 positions matching TRBD2. Germline V gene data show CDR1 as SGHTA and CDR2 as FQGNSA. The CDR3 covers 16 residues. Trimming cost V 3 bases and J 2 bases; bases outside gene matches: 8. CDR3 region: CASSFGWASGQETQYF. For the CDR3, the DNA is TGTGCCAGCAGCTTTGGATGGGCTAGCGGGCAAGAGACCCAGTACTTC.

The chain recombines TRBV9 with TRBJ1-2, with 8 bases matching TRBD1. Unmatched junction bases numbered 0, after V lost 1 base and J lost 10 bases. This CDR3 is built from 11 residues. Per germline, CDR1 SGDLS and CDR2 YYNGEE. The CDR3 sequence: CASSVQGAYTF. DNA of the CDR3: TGTGCCAGCAGCGTACAGGGGGCCTACACCTTC.

This clone was observed a single time. V is TRBV4-1 and J is TRBJ1-3, with TRBD1 matching over 9 bases. This CDR3 has 14 residues. The germline V gene encodes CDR1 MGHRA and CDR2 YSYEKL. Trimming at V came to 8 bases and at J to 1 base, leaving 3 bases not matched to a gene. The CDR3 nucleotides are TGCGCCAGCGGGGGGACAGGGTCTGGAAACACCATATATTTT. Protein product: CASGGTGSGNTIYF.

The chain joins TRBV5-1 to TRBJ1-1, with D possibly being TRBD1 (5 bases). V was clipped by 4 bases and J by 4 bases, with 17 bases between them. Germline V gene data show CDR1 as SGHRS and CDR2 as YFSETQ. The CDR3 length is 15 residues. The CDR3 here is CASSTVGGFGTEAFF. The CDR3 DNA sequence: TGCGCCAGCAGCACGGTGGGGGGATTCGGCACTGAAGCTTTCTTT.

V usage is TRBV14 and J usage is TRBJ1-1; weak D call: TRBD1 (6 bases). The CDR3 extends over 14 amino acids. From germline, CDR1 is SGHDN and CDR2 FVKESK. V was cut by 2 bases and J by 7 bases, with 14 bases left in between. CDR3 DNA sequence: TGTGCCAGCAGCCAACAAGGGGGGACTAATGAAGCTTTCTTT. Its translation is CASSQQGGTNEAFF. Based on the CDR3 plus reference TRBV14 and TRBJ1-1, the full variable domain is EAGVTQFPSHSVIEKGQTVTLRCDPISGHDNLYWYRRVMGKEIKFLLHFVKESKQDESGMPNNRFLAERTGGTYSTLKVQPAELEDSGVYFCASSQQGGTNEAFFGQGTRLTVV.

CDR3 in amino acids: CASSLAPGTYSYEQYF. CDR3 DNA sequence: TGTGCCAGCAGTTTAGCCCCCGGGACATACTCCTACGAGCAGTACTTC. The chain couples TRBV27 to TRBJ2-7, with D perhaps TRBD1 (6 bases). Trimming pared 2 bases from V and 0 bases from J, leaving 14 bases between. The CDR3 extends over 16 amino acids. Germline CDR1 and CDR2: MNHEY and SMNVEV (reference sequence).

Notes on this clone: This is likely a read error, given that the CDR3 carries no conserved phenylalanine or tryptophan at its end. This chain links TRBV27 with TRBJ1-5; 7 bases are a match to TRBD1. The ends lost 5 bases at V and 1 base at J; junction bases unmatched: 2. This CDR3 comprises 14 residues. CDR1 and CDR2 (germline): MNHEY, SMNVEV (reference sequence). The CDR3 region has the DNA TGTGCCAGCAGTCGACAGGGAAGCAATCAGCCCCAGCATCTT. As protein: CASSRQGSNQPQHL.

This chain joins TRBV27 and TRBJ2-5, with D perhaps TRBD1 (6 bases). This CDR3 is 16 amino acids long. Trimming shortened V by 5 bases and J by 2 bases, and 18 bases separated the two germline ends. Germline lookup yields CDR1 MNHEY and CDR2 SMNVEV (reference sequence). The CDR3 nucleotides are TGTGCCAGCAGTACGCTCACGACAGGTCGGCAAGAGACCCAGTACTTC. Translated, it gives CASSTLTTGRQETQYF.

The rearrangement links TRBV19 to TRBJ1-2; 7 bases are a match to TRBD1. V lost 9 bases and J lost 4; bases outside the gene matches: 11. The germline CDR1 and CDR2 sequences are LNHDA and SQIVND (reference sequence). CDR3 size: 14 residues. CDR3 coding DNA: TGTGCCAGCGAGGGGGCCGGGCCGGCCTATGGCTACACCTTC. Translating it yields CASEGAGPAYGYTF. Full variable domain (missing parts from reference TRBV19 and TRBJ1-2): DGGITQSPKYLFRKEGQNVTLSCEQNLNHDAMYWYRQDPGQGLRLIYYSQIVNDFQKGDIAEGYSVSREKKESFPLTVTSAQKNPTAFYLCASEGAGPAYGYTFGSGTRLTVV.

This rearrangement joins TRBV4-3 to TRBJ2-1; a weak D match, TRBD2 (8 bases). The CDR3 is made up of 14 amino acids. Germline loops: CDR1 LGHNA, CDR2 YSLEER. The germline V and J ends were trimmed by 6 bases and 10 bases, with 19 bases remaining between them. CDR3 in DNA: TGCGCCAGCAGGACAGGGACTAGAACAGGAGAGCAGTTCTTC. It encodes CASRTGTRTGEQFF.

The gene calls are TRBV5-8 and TRBJ1-2, with D unclear. The CDR3 is 16 amino acids. Germline CDR1 SGHTS, CDR2 YDEGEE. The ends were cut back, 0 bases at V and 1 base at J, with 13 bases in the middle. CDR3 in amino acids: CASSLVSQAINYGYTF. CDR3 nucleotides: TGTGCCAGCAGCTTGGTTTCGCAGGCAATTAACTATGGCTACACCTTC.

The chain uses TRBV27 and TRBJ1-1; TRBD1 matches at 9 bases. V lost 0 bases and J lost 5; bases outside the gene matches: 4. The length of the CDR3 is 15 residues. The V gene's germline CDR1 is MNHEY and CDR2 SMNVEV (reference sequence). Written as DNA, the CDR3 is TGTGCCAGCAGTTTATCGGGACAGGGATTAACTGAAGCTTTCTTT. Translating it yields CASSLSGQGLTEAFF.

The chain's CDR3 is CASAPQGNNQPQHF. In nucleotides, the CDR3 is TGTGCCAGCGCCCCGCAGGGGAACAATCAGCCCCAGCATTTT. The genes are TRBV25-1 and TRBJ1-5, with a tentative D call TRBD1 (6 bases). There are 14 residues in the CDR3. Germline V CDR1 and CDR2: MGHDK, SYGVNS. V was shortened by 8 bases and J by 3 bases, with 14 bases between the two germline ends. The full variable domain, in which reference TRBV25-1 and TRBJ1-5 provide the parts outside the CDR3, is EADIYQTPRYLVIGTGKKITLECSQTMGHDKMYWYQQDPGMELHLIHYSYGVNSTEKGDLSSESTVSRIRTEHFPLTLESARPSHTSQYLCASAPQGNNQPQHFGDGTRLSIL.

V usage is TRBV18 and J usage is TRBJ1-3, with TRBD1 as a possible D gene (6 bases). CDR3 size: 15 residues. Germline V lookup: CDR1 KGHSH, CDR2 LQKENI. V lost 5 bases and J 4 bases, leaving 15 bases between the germline ends. DNA for the CDR3: TGTGCCAGCTCAACGACAGGCCAGGGGGGAAACACCATATATTTT. Amino acid sequence: CASSTTGQGGNTIYF.